This TCR beta chain appears in the sequencing data of a study of cytomegalovirus exposure and HLA in healthy donors. The study, taken as a whole, reports: Cytomegalovirus status was reportedly diagnosed by the classifier with high sensitivity and specificity. CMV antigen specificity was confirmed in vitro for three CMV-associated chains.

The donors were members of the validation cohort, which comprised roughly 120 subjects and was separate from the first cohort of 666 subjects. Generated by immunoSEQ multiplex PCR, the TCRdb table keeps only in-frame clones and is missing some. The table lists about 120,000 clones, roughly 87% of them singletons. With respect to this clone: Its antigen remains unidentified.

This receptor was identified in a woman aged 18-29 years in good health and CMV-seronegative. The sequenced sample consisted of PBMCs.

CDR3 in DNA: TGCGCCAGCAGTGAGGTCCCCCCCAATGGCTACACCTTC. Protein product: CASSEVPPNGYTF. This rearrangement joins TRBV10-2 to TRBJ1-2, with no clear D. The CDR3 is 13 amino acids. CDR1 is WSHSY, CDR2 SAAADI, per germline. V lost 2 bases and J 6 bases, leaving 10 bases between the germline ends.